The 14 T cell receptor beta chains in this list originate from one sample, sequenced in a study of blood T cell repertoires in COVID-19. The protocol was immunoSEQ multiplex PCR, while the TCRdb copy is restricted to in-frame clones and leaves out a portion. The table includes around 310,000 clones, roughly nine tenths detected once. Sequencing input: PBMCs or T cells enriched from blood (not recorded which). The receptors come from a woman in her twenties or thirties who had recovered from COVID-19.

V usage is TRBV12-3 or TRBV12-4 and J usage is TRBJ1-1; D is possibly TRBD1 (6 bases). CDR3 length equals 12 residues. Trimming cost V 8 bases and J 2 bases, with 9 bases left between them. The CDR3 loop is CASEGENTEAFF. In DNA, the CDR3 is TGTGCCAGCGAGGGGGAAAACACTGAAGCTTTCTTT.

The chain employs TRBV27 and TRBJ2-2; D possibly corresponds to TRBD2 (5 bases). The CDR3 runs 14 residues. V dropped 2 bases and J dropped 1 base, with 5 bases sitting between them. CDR1 is MNHEY, CDR2 SMNVEV, per germline (reference sequence). CDR3 DNA sequence: TGTGCCAGCAGTTTACGGGAGAACACCGGGGAGCTGTTTTTT. Amino acid sequence: CASSLRENTGELFF.

The gene calls are TRBV27 and TRBJ2-7; no definite D call. Germline CDR1 reads MNHEY; CDR2 reads SMNVEV (reference sequence). Trimming removed 3 bases from V and 5 bases from J, with 11 bases in between. The CDR3 is made up of 13 amino acids. The CDR3 DNA reads as TGTGCCAGCAGTTTCGGCAGGTCCCACGAGCAGTACTTC. It specifies CASSFGRSHEQYF.

This chain connects TRBV7-3 to TRBJ2-2; 9 positions agree with TRBD2. The CDR3 runs to 19 residues. V was clipped by 2 bases and J by 5 bases; unmatched bases: 15. Germline lookup yields CDR1 SGHTA and CDR2 FQGTGA. The chain's CDR3 is CASSLEPGDSGRKTGELFF. The DNA of the CDR3 is TGTGCCAGCAGCTTAGAGCCCGGGGATAGCGGGAGAAAGACCGGGGAGCTGTTTTTT.

V and J are TRBV30 and TRBJ2-5, with TRBD2 identical over 8 bases. Losses at the gene ends were 2 bases for V and 4 bases for J; bases not matched to a gene: 6. Looked up from germline, CDR1 is GTSNPN and CDR2 is SVGIG (reference sequence). The CDR3 contains 14 residues. CDR3 nucleotide sequence: TGTGCCTGGAGTTCGGGGGGGGGCTTAGAGACCCAGTACTTC. Residues: CAWSSGGGLETQYF.

The chain carries TRBV27 and TRBJ1-2; TRBD1 agrees at 8 bases. The CDR3 has 15 amino acids. Trimming cost V 3 bases and J 4 bases; bases outside gene matches: 7. The germline CDR1 and CDR2 sequences are MNHEY and SMNVEV (reference sequence). CDR3 region: CASSFTGQGVYGYTF. The CDR3 coding sequence is TGTGCCAGCAGTTTTACCGGACAGGGAGTCTATGGCTACACCTTC.

The chain employs TRBV29-1 and TRBJ2-7; 8 nucleotides line up with TRBD1. The V gene's germline CDR1 is SQVTM and CDR2 ANQGSEA. The CDR3 runs to 12 residues. V lost 6 bases and J lost 4; bases outside the gene matches: 5. CDR3 DNA sequence: TGCAGCGTCTCCCGACAGGGGTACGAGCAGTACTTC. Amino acid sequence: CSVSRQGYEQYF.

This chain links TRBV2 with TRBJ1-2; D not resolved. Germline-derived CDR1 and CDR2 are SNHLY and FYNNEI. The CDR3 spans 13 residues. V was trimmed by 3 bases and J by 4 bases, leaving 9 bases between them. The DNA for the CDR3 is TGTGCCAGCAGTGACAGGTTTGGCTATGGCTACACCTTC. Residues: CASSDRFGYGYTF.

The V call is TRBV2, the J call TRBJ2-3, with a tentative D call TRBD1 (6 bases). V was trimmed by 6 bases and J by 3 bases, leaving 7 bases between them. This CDR3 is built from 12 residues. Germline assignment: CDR1 SNHLY and CDR2 FYNNEI. CDR3 sequence reads: CASRGATDTQYF. The CDR3 nucleotides are TGTGCCAGCAGGGGGGCAACAGATACGCAGTATTTT.

This clone was observed a single time. The chain uses TRBV18 and TRBJ2-7; a possible D gene is TRBD2 (7 bases). Germline-derived CDR1 and CDR2 are KGHSH and LQKENI. The length of the CDR3 is 12 residues. The CDR3 spells CASSPRGGEVFV. In DNA, the CDR3 is TGTGCCAGCTCACCACGGGGGGGCGAGGTGTTTGTC.

This clone has just a few counts. The chain uses TRBV27 and TRBJ2-2, with D perhaps matching TRBD2 (5 bases). This CDR3 region has 14 residues. V was pared by 3 bases and J by 5 bases, with 10 bases between. Germline CDR1 MNHEY, CDR2 SMNVEV (reference sequence). In DNA, the CDR3 is TGTGCCAGCAGTTTCGCTCGCGGGACCGGGGAGCTGTTTTTT. Translating gives CASSFARGTGELFF.

This rearrangement joins TRBV19 to TRBJ1-2; D possibly corresponds to TRBD1 (6 bases). Deletions cut 3 bases from V and 3 bases from J, with 14 bases between. This CDR3 has 15 amino acids. Per the germline V gene, CDR1 is LNHDA and CDR2 is SQIVND (reference sequence). The DNA of the CDR3 is TGTGCCAGTAGTATCGAACAGGGATTTGACTATGGCTACACCTTC. Translated: CASSIEQGFDYGYTF. Full variable domain (missing parts from reference TRBV19 and TRBJ1-2): DGGITQSPKYLFRKEGQNVTLSCEQNLNHDAMYWYRQDPGQGLRLIYYSQIVNDFQKGDIAEGYSVSREKKESFPLTVTSAQKNPTAFYLCASSIEQGFDYGYTFGSGTRLTVV.

The chain links TRBV28 to TRBJ1-4; 9 positions agree with TRBD1. CDR1 and CDR2 from the germline V gene are MDHEN and SYDVKM. V gave up 4 bases and J gave up 0 bases; unmatched junction bases: 6. The CDR3 has 17 amino acids. The CDR3 coding sequence is TGTGCCAGCAGTTCCGGGACAGGGCGAACAACTAATGAAAAACTGTTTTTT. It translates to CASSSGTGRTTNEKLFF.

This rearrangement joins TRBV7-8 to TRBJ1-1; D is possibly TRBD1 (5 bases). This CDR3 has 14 residues. Germline V gene sequence: CDR1 SGHVS, CDR2 FQNEAQ. The V and J ends lost 2 bases and 2 bases respectively, with 9 bases between them. CDR3 protein: CASSLRQINTEAFF. In nucleotides, the CDR3 is TGTGCCAGCAGCTTAAGACAGATAAACACTGAAGCTTTCTTT. Full variable domain (missing parts from reference TRBV7-8 and TRBJ1-1): GAGVSQSPRYKVAKRGQDVALRCDPISGHVSLFWYQQALGQGPEFLTYFQNEAQLDKSGLPSDRFFAERPEGSVSTLKIQRTQQEDSAVYLCASSLRQINTEAFFGQGTRLTVV.